A single sample gave rise to the 32 T cell receptor beta chains below, sequenced in a study of human CD8 memory T cell subsets. Libraries targeted TCR beta using 5' RACE with UMIs. From its re-call of the 5' RACE reads, TCRdb lists each CDR3 protein once, without DNA. The sample's table shows 5,000 to 8,000 distinct CDR3 sequences. Sequencing used CD8+ effector memory T cells (TEM) sorted from PBMCs. The sample's subset: effector memory CD8 T cells, CCR7- CD45RO+ CD95+. These receptor sequences come from a human donor in good health.

The V and J genes are TRBV27 and TRBJ2-1. CDR3 length equals 12 residues. In germline, CDR1 is MNHEY, CDR2 SMNVEV (reference sequence). The CDR3 sequence: CASSLGSNEQFF.

This chain uses TRBV10-2 with TRBJ2-7. From germline, CDR1 is WSHSY and CDR2 SAAADI. CDR3 size: 12 residues. The CDR3: CASSTVTYEQYF.

The chain combines TRBV4-1 with TRBJ1-1. Looked up from germline, CDR1 is MGHRA and CDR2 is YSYEKL. The CDR3 length is 12 residues. This chain's CDR3 is CASSLMNTEAFF.

The gene calls are TRBV4-3 and TRBJ2-7; no DNA is available, so the TRBD1 call from TCRdb remains unchecked. There are 15 residues in the CDR3. Per the germline V gene, CDR1 is LGHNA and CDR2 is YSLEER. CDR3 amino acids: CASSRAQGESYEQYF.

J is TRBJ1-1 and V is TRBV12-3 or TRBV12-4. The length of the CDR3 is 11 residues. CDR3 sequence reads: CASSQGPEAFF.

This chain connects TRBV7-2 to TRBJ2-7. The germline CDR1 and CDR2 sequences are SGHTA and FQGNSA. This CDR3 has 13 amino acids. The CDR3 reads CASSPALFAEQYF.

This chain uses TRBV7-8 with TRBJ2-1; checking the TCRdb D call of TRBD1 is not possible without DNA. The length of the CDR3 is 15 residues. Germline V gene data show CDR1 as SGHVS and CDR2 as FQNEAQ. The CDR3: CASRDRVDTYNEQFF. Complete variable domain (other parts from reference TRBV7-8 and TRBJ2-1): GAGVSQSPRYKVAKRGQDVALRCDPISGHVSLFWYQQALGQGPEFLTYFQNEAQLDKSGLPSDRFFAERPEGSVSTLKIQRTQQEDSAVYLCASRDRVDTYNEQFFGPGTRLTVL.

The chain couples TRBV5-4 to TRBJ2-5; without DNA, the TCRdb call of TRBD2 cannot be checked. Germline V gene lookup returns CDR1 SGHNT and CDR2 YYREEE (reference sequence). CDR3 length: 15 residues. CDR3 residues: CASSFGLAGGETQYF.

The chain uses TRBV21-1 and TRBJ2-4. TRBV21-1 is marked as a pseudogene. The CDR3 consists of 15 residues. The CDR3 region is CASSKGRLAKNIQYF.

The V and J genes are TRBV7-8 and TRBJ2-3; the D gene TCRdb calls, TRBD1, cannot be checked with no DNA. Germline values: CDR1 SGHVS, CDR2 FQNEAQ. This CDR3 has 16 residues. The CDR3 sequence: CASSPGGNPRTDTQYF.

V usage is TRBV5-1 and J usage is TRBJ2-7; TCRdb picks TRBD1, but there is no DNA to check that call. Germline V gives CDR1 SGHRS, CDR2 YFSETQ. The CDR3 extends over 14 amino acids. The CDR3 loop reads CASSLDRGQDEQYF.

The V call is TRBV5-5, the J call TRBJ2-2. CDR3 size: 16 residues. Germline V lookup: CDR1 SGHKS, CDR2 YYEKEE (reference sequence). The chain's CDR3 is CASSQPTGSHTGELFF.

The chain links TRBV20-1 to TRBJ2-7. Per the germline V gene, CDR1 is DFQATT and CDR2 is SNEGSKA (reference sequence). This CDR3 contains 16 residues. This chain's CDR3 is CSASPISTGITYEQYF.

The chain joins TRBV10-2 to TRBJ2-3; TCRdb's D call of TRBD2 is untestable without DNA. The CDR3 consists of 15 residues. Per the germline V gene, CDR1 is WSHSY and CDR2 is SAAADI. This CDR3 is CASSELVSSTDTQYF.

The rearrangement joins TRBV5-5 to TRBJ2-2. The CDR3 spans 14 residues. Germline-derived CDR1 and CDR2 are SGHKS and YYEKEE (reference sequence). The CDR3 region is CASSWRWDTGELFF.

J is TRBJ2-1 and V is TRBV3-1; without DNA, the TCRdb call of TRBD1 cannot be checked. Germline V gene sequence: CDR1 LGHDT, CDR2 YNNKEL (reference sequence). The CDR3 contains 14 residues. CDR3 loop: CASSHPGQGNEQFF.

The chain has TRBV4-1 and TRBJ2-1; no DNA is available, so the TRBD2 call from TCRdb remains unchecked. Germline V gives CDR1 MGHRA, CDR2 YSYEKL. The CDR3 totals 19 residues. This CDR3 reads CASSQARLGTLGRDNEQFF.

By frequency, this clonotype is medium-sized. The rearrangement joins TRBV6-4 to TRBJ2-1; TCRdb's D call, TRBD2, is unchecked because there is no DNA. CDR3 length: 16 residues. The germline V gene encodes CDR1 MRHNA and CDR2 SNTAGT. The chain's CDR3 is CASSDSGLAGGNEQFF.

The chain combines TRBV12-3 or TRBV12-4 with TRBJ1-2; the TRBD1 assignment by TCRdb is unverifiable without DNA. This CDR3 region has 14 residues. The CDR3 is CASSDGDRVHGYTF.

The chain recombines TRBV20-1 with TRBJ2-7; lacking DNA, the TRBD2 call made by TCRdb goes unchecked. This CDR3 spans 15 amino acids. Germline V CDR1 and CDR2: DFQATT, SNEGSKA (reference sequence). CDR3 protein: CSATGKEGKFNEQYF.

Frequency places this clonotype as medium-sized. CDR3 amino acids: CASSTTTGGNTNYGYTF. The chain joins TRBV11-2 to TRBJ1-2; TCRdb's D call, TRBD1, is unchecked because there is no DNA. CDR3 length: 17 amino acids. In germline, CDR1 is SGHAT, CDR2 FQNNGV.

The chain carries TRBV27 and TRBJ1-2; the TCRdb D gene call, TRBD1, has no DNA to confirm it. Per germline, CDR1 MNHEY and CDR2 SMNVEV (reference sequence). This CDR3 has 15 residues. This chain's CDR3 is CASSFVDRLNYGYTF.

The chain joins TRBV7-8 to TRBJ2-3; TCRdb returns TRBD1, unconfirmable since there is no DNA. The germline CDR1 and CDR2 sequences are SGHVS and FQNEAQ. The CDR3 covers 17 residues. The CDR3 is CASSLRVTGEVTDTQYF.

This chain links TRBV28 with TRBJ2-1. CDR1 is MDHEN, CDR2 SYDVKM, per germline. The length of the CDR3 is 16 residues. CDR3 residues: CASSLPSDPTHNEQFF.

The chain combines TRBV7-9 with TRBJ2-2; TCRdb designates TRBD2, a call that cannot be tested without DNA. CDR1 is SEHNR and CDR2 is FQNEAQ in the germline V gene (reference sequence). CDR3 size: 17 residues. Here the CDR3 reads CASSFSSEGRDTGELFF.

This chain uses TRBV28 with TRBJ1-5; checking the TCRdb D call of TRBD1 is not possible without DNA. The CDR3 runs to 14 residues. From germline, CDR1 is MDHEN and CDR2 SYDVKM. This CDR3 is CASMTVYSNQPQHF.

Measured by frequency, this clonotype is medium-sized (0.01 to 0.1%). The V call is TRBV27, the J call TRBJ1-1. The CDR3 is made up of 15 amino acids. Looked up from germline, CDR1 is MNHEY and CDR2 is SMNVEV (reference sequence). The CDR3 here is CASSPFTGRGTEAFF.

Frequency places this clonotype as medium-sized (0.01 to 0.1%). V is TRBV6-1 and J is TRBJ2-2. Germline lookup yields CDR1 MNHNS and CDR2 SASEGT. This CDR3 region has 14 residues. CDR3 residues: CASSEKADTGELFF.

The chain joins TRBV6-1 to TRBJ2-7; absent DNA, TCRdb's TRBD1 call cannot be checked. The CDR3 sequence is 13 residues long. The V gene's germline CDR1 is MNHNS and CDR2 SASEGT. This CDR3 is CASGSGTTYEQYF.

Considering frequency, this clonotype is medium-sized. The V gene is TRBV19, the J gene TRBJ1-5. CDR3 size: 15 residues. CDR1 and CDR2 from the germline V gene are LNHDA and SQIVND (reference sequence). This chain's CDR3 is CASSIGRRENQPQHF.

The rearrangement links TRBV11-2 to TRBJ2-3; without DNA, the TCRdb call of TRBD2 cannot be checked. The CDR3 has 20 amino acids. The germline gives CDR1 SGHAT, CDR2 FQNNGV. The chain's CDR3 is CASSLLARERGVSSTDTQYF.

The rearrangement links TRBV28 to TRBJ2-3; TCRdb's D gene call, TRBD2, goes unchecked for lack of DNA. The CDR3 is 19 amino acids. CDR1 is MDHEN, CDR2 SYDVKM, per germline. The CDR3 spells CASSSGLAGGPEYRDTQYF.